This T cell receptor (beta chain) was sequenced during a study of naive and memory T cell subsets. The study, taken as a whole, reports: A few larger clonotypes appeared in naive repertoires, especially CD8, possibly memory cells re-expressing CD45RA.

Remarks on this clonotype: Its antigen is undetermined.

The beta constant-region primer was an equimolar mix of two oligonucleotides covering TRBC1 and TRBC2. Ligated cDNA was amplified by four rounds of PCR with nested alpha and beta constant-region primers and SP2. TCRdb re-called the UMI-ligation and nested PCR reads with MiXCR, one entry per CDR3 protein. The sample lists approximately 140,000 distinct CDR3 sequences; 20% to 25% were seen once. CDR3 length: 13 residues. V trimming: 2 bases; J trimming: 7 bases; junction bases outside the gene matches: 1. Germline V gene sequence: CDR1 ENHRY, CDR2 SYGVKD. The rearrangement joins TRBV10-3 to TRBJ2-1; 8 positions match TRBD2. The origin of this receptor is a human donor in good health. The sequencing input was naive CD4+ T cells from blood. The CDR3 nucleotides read TGTGCCATCAGTGAGCGGGAGGGTAATGAGCAGTTCTTC. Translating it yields CAISEREGNEQFF.